This paragraph reports one TCR beta chain. Its antigen is undetermined. These data are taken from a study of T cells in Graves' hyperthyroidism and ophthalmopathy. Study-wide results and limits: Blood samples included most of the expanded thyroid clonotypes exceeding 0.001.

Amplified TCR beta CDR3 regions came from RNA transcripts. TCR CDR3 regions were first amplified by RT-PCR with HTBI primers. One entry per CDR3 protein results from TCRdb running MiXCR on the multiplex PCR reads. This sample has 650,000 to 850,000 distinct CDR3 sequences, with roughly 20% found just once. This TCR was sampled from a woman in her 50s with Graves' hyperthyroidism that later progressed to Graves' ophthalmopathy. Sequenced: blood.

This chain's CDR3 is CASSKGGDGANVLTF. DNA of the CDR3: TGTGCCAGCAGTAAGGGGGGCGACGGGGCCAACGTCCTGACTTTC. The chain is built from TRBV6-1 and TRBJ2-6; D could derive from TRBD1 or TRBD2 (6 bases each). CDR1 and CDR2 from the germline V gene are MNHNS and SASEGT. This CDR3 is 15 amino acids long. V was pared by 5 bases and J by 4 bases, with 12 bases between.